This T cell receptor (beta chain) was sequenced during a study of T cells in localized non-small cell lung cancer. The CDR3 length is 14 residues. Germline V CDR1 and CDR2: KGHSH, LQKENI. The ends were cut back, 0 bases at V and 6 bases at J, with 9 bases in the middle. The data were produced by immunoSEQ multiplex PCR, yet TCRdb's version contains in-frame clones alone and is incomplete. The profile shows more than 30,000 clones, 88% of them singletons. Source: peripheral blood mononuclear cells, taken before any cancer treatment. The gene calls are TRBV18 and TRBJ2-1; D might be TRBD2 (6 bases). The sequence came from a woman aged 35 to 70 with stage III lung adenocarcinoma. The CDR3 is CASSPPTSSNEQFF. CDR3 DNA: TGTGCCAGCTCACCACCCACTAGCAGCAATGAGCAGTTCTTC.